Listed below are T cell receptor beta chains from one sample, sequenced in a study of cytomegalovirus exposure and HLA in healthy donors. Assay used: immunoSEQ multiplex PCR; TCRdb lists only in-frame clones, some missing. The sample shows about 140,000 clones, 88% of them seen only once. The sequenced sample consisted of PBMCs. The origin of the receptors is a woman aged 18-29 years in good health and CMV-seropositive. The CDR3 runs from the conserved cysteine through the conserved F or W. A D gene is named only where the DNA matches it firmly. Where a row states a size, it is once, few, many or the class of an expanded clone; other rows omit it.

j_gene,d_gene,abundance,v_gene,CDR3aa,CDR3nt
TRBJ2-1,.,.,TRBV7-6,CASSLAFGAGINEQFF,TGTGCCAGCAGCTTAGCTTTTGGGGCGGGAATCAATGAGCAGTTCTTC
TRBJ2-7,TRBD2,.,TRBV10-3,CAISESLAGGPYEQYF,TGTGCCATCAGTGAGTCTCTAGCGGGAGGCCCCTACGAGCAGTACTTC
TRBJ1-3,.,.,TRBV7-9,CASRPQGRTGNTIYF,TGTGCCAGCAGACCTCAGGGGAGAACTGGAAACACCATATATTTT
TRBJ2-7,TRBD2,once,TRBV10-3,CAISSLAGDEQYF,TGTGCCATCAGTAGTTTAGCGGGAGACGAGCAGTACTTC
TRBJ1-2,TRBD1,.,TRBV28,CASSFRDSSYGYTF,TGTGCCAGCAGTTTTCGGGACAGCTCTTATGGCTACACCTTC
TRBJ2-1,.,.,TRBV12-5,CASGFPGDEQFF,TGTGCTAGTGGTTTCCCGGGGGATGAGCAGTTCTTC
TRBJ1-2,TRBD1,.,TRBV7-3,CASSPSPATGANYGYTF,TGTGCCAGCAGCCCGTCCCCTGCGACAGGGGCGAACTATGGCTACACCTTC
TRBJ2-2,.,few,TRBV7-2,CASSLLTVSGELFF,TGTGCCAGCAGCCTCCTGACAGTTTCCGGGGAGCTGTTTTTT
TRBJ1-1,.,.,TRBV4-3,CASSQDQDSLMNTEAFF,TGCGCCAGCAGCCAAGATCAGGACAGTCTTATGAACACTGAAGCTTTCTTT
TRBJ1-6,TRBD1,.,TRBV5-1,CASSSGTGGNSPLHF,TGCGCCAGCAGCTCCGGAACAGGGGGGAATTCACCCCTCCACTTT
TRBJ1-1,.,.,TRBV19,CASSPNGDTEAFF,TGTGCCAGTAGTCCAAACGGGGACACTGAAGCTTTCTTT
TRBJ2-7,.,.,TRBV5-8,CASSLGQGHVYEQYF,TGTGCCAGCAGCTTGGGGCAGGGACACGTCTACGAGCAGTACTTC
TRBJ2-1,.,.,TRBV27,CASSFRGAYNEQFF,TGTGCCAGCAGTTTCAGGGGTGCCTACAATGAGCAGTTCTTC
TRBJ1-5,.,.,TRBV6-1,CASIPGTLGLGPQHF,TGTGCCAGCATCCCCGGGACTCTCGGGCTCGGACCCCAGCATTTT
TRBJ1-1,TRBD1,.,TRBV10-3,CAISEVLPGQAIAEAFF,TGTGCCATCAGTGAAGTACTTCCGGGACAGGCAATCGCTGAAGCTTTCTTT
TRBJ1-2,TRBD1,once,TRBV19,CASSPDRGHSSYGYTF,TGTGCCAGTTCCCCGGACAGGGGGCATTCGAGCTATGGCTACACCTTC
TRBJ2-2,TRBD1,.,TRBV7-6,CASSLATGGLGELFF,TGTGCCAGCAGCTTAGCGACAGGGGGCCTCGGGGAGCTGTTTTTT
TRBJ1-6,TRBD1,.,TRBV27,CASSFLDRQNSPLHF,TGTGCCAGCAGTTTTTTGGACAGGCAAAATTCACCCCTCCACTTT
TRBJ2-5,.,.,TRBV14,CASSNLFGRQETQYF,TGTGCCAGCAGCAACCTTTTTGGCAGACAAGAGACCCAGTACTTC
TRBJ1-4,.,.,TRBV7-8,CASSLVGTHPNEKLFF,TGTGCCAGCAGCTTAGTAGGGACACATCCTAATGAAAAACTGTTTTTT
TRBJ2-2,.,.,TRBV14,CASRTLTSTGELFF,TGTGCCAGCAGAACCCTGACATCCACCGGGGAGCTGTTTTTT
TRBJ2-1,TRBD2,.,TRBV27,CASSWSSGSYEQFF,TGTGCCAGCAGTTGGTCTAGCGGGAGCTATGAGCAGTTCTTC
TRBJ2-5,TRBD2,.,TRBV27,CASSHSGRAGETQYF,TGTGCCAGCAGTCACAGCGGGAGGGCAGGGGAGACCCAGTACTTC
TRBJ2-4,TRBD2,.,TRBV15,CATSRDPTSGSKNIQYF,TGTGCCACCAGCAGAGATCCCACTAGCGGCTCCAAAAACATTCAGTACTTC
TRBJ2-1,TRBD1,.,TRBV19,CASSARTGGTYNEQFF,TGTGCCAGTAGTGCTCGGACAGGGGGAACATACAATGAGCAGTTCTTC
TRBJ2-7,.,.,TRBV11-2,CASSGRGGEQYF,TGTGCCAGCAGCGGGCGGGGTGGCGAGCAGTACTTC
TRBJ1-5,TRBD1,.,TRBV19,CASSIEDRSGRPQHF,TGTGCCAGTAGTATAGAGGACAGGTCCGGGAGGCCCCAGCATTTT
TRBJ2-3,.,.,TRBV7-3,CASSALATRTDTQYF,TGTGCCAGCAGCGCTCTAGCGACCCGCACAGATACGCAGTATTTT
TRBJ1-4,TRBD1,.,TRBV9,CASSPGQGSRALEKLFF,TGTGCCAGCAGCCCAGGACAGGGAAGCAGGGCACTCGAAAAACTGTTTTTT
TRBJ1-2,TRBD1,.,TRBV19,CASSMEAGGPNKNGYTF,TGTGCCAGTAGTATGGAGGCAGGGGGCCCCAATAAGAATGGCTACACCTTC
TRBJ2-1,.,.,TRBV7-2,CASSLVHFNEQFF,TGTGCCAGCAGCTTAGTCCACTTCAATGAGCAGTTCTTC
TRBJ1-1,TRBD1,.,TRBV7-2,CASRRDSPGNTEAFF,TGTGCCAGCAGGAGGGACAGCCCGGGGAACACTGAAGCTTTCTTT
TRBJ1-2,TRBD1,.,TRBV6-5,CASRPRGWYGYTF,TGTGCCAGCAGACCCAGGGGGTGGTATGGCTACACCTTC
TRBJ1-2,TRBD1,.,TRBV5-1,CASSFGDRDGYTF,TGCGCCAGCAGCTTTGGGGACAGGGATGGCTACACCTTC
TRBJ1-2,TRBD1,.,TRBV30,CVGDRGISGHTF,TGTGTCGGGGACAGGGGTATAAGTGGCCACACCTTC
TRBJ2-1,.,once,TRBV19,CASSIGPGTGLNEQFF,TGTGCCAGTAGTATAGGCCCTGGGACTGGTTTGAATGAGCAGTTCTTC
TRBJ2-2,.,.,TRBV5-4,CASSPRLLSDTGELFF,TGTGCCAGCAGCCCACGACTGCTCTCCGATACCGGGGAGCTGTTTTTT
TRBJ2-7,.,.,TRBV6-1,CASSNYYEQYF,TGTGCCAGCAGTAATTACTACGAGCAGTACTTC
TRBJ2-7,.,.,TRBV19,CASSSSAGRVYEQYF,TGTGCCAGTAGTAGTTCCGCGGGACGGGTATACGAGCAGTACTTC
TRBJ1-1,.,once,TRBV6-4,CASRTLHEDTEAFF,TGTGCCAGCAGGACCCTACATGAGGACACTGAAGCTTTCTTT
TRBJ2-3,TRBD2,.,TRBV19,CASSRSGLAGGGTDTQYF,TGTGCCAGTAGTCGTTCGGGACTAGCGGGGGGAGGCACAGATACGCAGTATTTT
TRBJ1-6,TRBD1,.,TRBV7-3,CASSLQGASYNSPLHF,TGTGCCAGCAGTCTACAGGGGGCGAGCTATAATTCACCCCTCCACTTT
TRBJ1-3,.,.,TRBV30,CAWSFAGWRGGNTIYF,TGTGCCTGGAGTTTCGCAGGGTGGAGGGGAGGAAACACCATATATTTT
TRBJ1-6,.,few,TRBV2,CASNMNSPLHF,TGTGCCAGCAACATGAATTCACCCCTCCACTTT
TRBJ2-1,.,.,TRBV9,CASSGQRAYSYNEQFF,TGTGCCAGCAGCGGACAGCGGGCATACTCCTACAATGAGCAGTTCTTC
TRBJ2-3,TRBD2,.,TRBV6-1,CASSELAGDTDTQYF,TGTGCCAGCAGTGAACTCGCGGGAGACACAGATACGCAGTATTTT
TRBJ1-6,.,.,TRBV4-1,CASSQGGGLNSPLHF,TGCGCCAGCAGCCAAGGGGGAGGGCTTAATTCACCCCTCCACTTT
TRBJ2-2,.,.,TRBV9,CASSGGHTGELFF,TGTGCCAGCAGCGGAGGTCACACCGGGGAGCTGTTTTTT
TRBJ2-2,TRBD2,once,TRBV9,CASSVELAGVAGELFF,TGTGCCAGCAGCGTAGAATTAGCGGGGGTTGCCGGGGAGCTGTTTTTT
TRBJ2-5,TRBD2,.,TRBV10-3,CAISLAGGPAEETQYF,TGTGCCATCAGCCTAGCGGGAGGGCCAGCGGAGGAGACCCAGTACTTC
TRBJ1-5,.,.,TRBV14,CASSRNDDRNQPQHF,TGTGCCAGCAGCCGAAATGACGACAGGAATCAGCCCCAGCATTTT